Following are 10 T cell receptor beta chains from one sample sequenced in a study of naive and memory T cell subsets. Study results and caveats: A few larger clonotypes appeared in naive repertoires, especially CD8, possibly memory cells re-expressing CD45RA.

Their target antigens are unknown. Two oligonucleotides, mixed equimolar, formed the beta constant-region primer covering TRBC1 and TRBC2. The ligated cDNA underwent four PCR rounds using SP2 and nested alpha and beta constant-region primers. TCRdb re-derived calls from the UMI-ligation and nested PCR reads in MiXCR, one entry per CDR3 protein. The sample contains roughly 99,000 distinct CDR3 sequences, approximately 11% of which appear only once. The material sequenced was naive CD4+ T cells from blood. Receptor source: a human donor in good health.

The chain links TRBV18 to TRBJ2-5; 7 bases align to TRBD2. Germline V gene sequence: CDR1 KGHSH, CDR2 LQKENI. J was trimmed by 2 bases and V by 5 bases; bases with no gene match: 5. The CDR3 is 14 residues long. The CDR3 protein is CASSTPGLQETQYF. CDR3 DNA: TGTGCCAGCTCAACGCCGGGACTACAAGAGACCCAGTACTTC.

The chain employs TRBV12-3 or TRBV12-4 and TRBJ1-2; 7 nucleotides agree with TRBD1. The CDR3 has 15 residues. V lost 5 bases and J lost 4; bases outside the gene matches: 10. CDR3 sequence: CASSVTGTESYGYTF. DNA of the CDR3: TGTGCCAGCAGTGTAACCGGGACAGAATCCTATGGCTACACCTTC.

This clonotype appeared a few times. The chain carries TRBV14 and TRBJ2-7; D tentatively fits TRBD1 or TRBD2 (5 bases each). Germline assignment: CDR1 SGHDN and CDR2 FVKESK. The CDR3 spans 13 residues. The V end was cut by 9 bases, the J end by 3 bases, with 15 bases between. This CDR3 reads CASRGPADYEQYF. The CDR3 nucleotides are TGTGCCAGTCGGGGACCTGCCGACTACGAGCAGTACTTC.

Ten or more counts support this clonotype. The chain couples TRBV12-3 or TRBV12-4 to TRBJ2-7, with 11 positions matching TRBD2. CDR3 length equals 15 residues. With 4 bases clipped from V and 2 bases from J, the junction kept 4 bases outside the gene matches. CDR3 sequence: CASSSGLAATYEQYF. CDR3 DNA: TGTGCCAGCAGTTCGGGACTAGCGGCTACCTACGAGCAGTACTTC.

This clonotype has a handful of counts. J is TRBJ1-1 and V is TRBV20-1; D perhaps matches TRBD1 (5 bases). The CDR3 extends over 13 amino acids. Germline CDR1 DFQATT, CDR2 SNEGSKA (reference sequence). Trimming took off 1 base at V and 9 bases at J, with 15 bases between the two ends. Here the CDR3 DNA reads TGCAGTGCTAGAGGGGGCCGAGATTCTCAAGCTTTCTTT. It codes for CSARGGRDSQAFF.

This clonotype was observed a few times. V is TRBV12-3 or TRBV12-4 and J is TRBJ1-6; TRBD1 might be the D (5 bases). V gave up 6 bases and J gave up 9 bases, with 12 bases separating them. The length of the CDR3 is 13 residues. CDR3 region: CASRPGPTSPLHF. CDR3 in DNA: TGTGCCAGCAGACCGGGACCGACTTCACCCCTCCACTTT.

This clonotype appeared a few times. V gene TRBV7-9 combines with J gene TRBJ2-3, with D uncertain. Trimming left V 1 base short and J 2 bases short, with 7 bases between. Germline assignment: CDR1 SEHNR and CDR2 FQNEAQ (reference sequence). This CDR3 has 14 amino acids. The CDR3 sequence: CASSLGGATDTQYF. In DNA form, the CDR3 reads TGTGCCAGCAGCTTAGGTGGTGCCACAGATACGCAGTATTTT.

The chain recombines TRBV7-3 with TRBJ2-2; 9 bases fit TRBD1. This CDR3 has 15 amino acids. CDR1 SGHTA and CDR2 FQGTGA come from the germline V gene. Unmatched junction bases numbered 6, after V lost 5 bases and J lost 5 bases. This CDR3 reads CASSPRTGDTGELFF. The CDR3 DNA is TGTGCCAGCAGCCCCCGGACAGGGGATACCGGGGAGCTGTTTTTT.

This clonotype was picked up a small number of times. The rearrangement joins TRBV28 to TRBJ2-1, with unresolved D. V dropped 3 bases and J dropped 8 bases, with 11 bases sitting between them. Germline-derived CDR1 and CDR2 are MDHEN and SYDVKM. This CDR3 has 13 amino acids. CDR3 nucleotide sequence: TGTGCCAGCAGTTTGTTTGCCAACGATGAGCAGTTCTTC. Translation: CASSLFANDEQFF.

The chain is built from TRBV2 and TRBJ2-1; no clear D gene. V was trimmed by 8 bases and J by 6 bases, leaving 11 bases between them. The CDR3 has 12 amino acids. CDR1 and CDR2 from the germline V gene are SNHLY and FYNNEI. The CDR3 here is CASDDFVNEQFF. The DNA for the CDR3 is TGTGCCAGCGACGACTTCGTCAATGAGCAGTTCTTC. Together with reference TRBV2 and TRBJ2-1, the CDR3 gives the full variable domain: EPEVTQTPSHQVTQMGQEVILRCVPISNHLYFYWYRQILGQKVEFLVSFYNNEISEKSEIFDDQFSVERPDGSNFTLKIRSTKLEDSAMYFCASDDFVNEQFFGPGTRLTVL.